Listed below are T cell receptor beta chains from one sample, sequenced in a study of memory CD4+ T cells and cytomegalovirus serostatus. The assay was immunoSEQ multiplex PCR, and TCRdb's table has in-frame clones only and misses some. This table holds about 96,000 clones, roughly 80% found once. Sequenced: memory CD4+ T cells from blood. All receptors derive from an adult in good health and CMV-seropositive. Each CDR3 is given with its conserved first and last residue. Each record gives: clone size, V gene, D gene, J gene, CDR3 protein, CDR3 DNA. The D gene is left open where the match is weak. A row's size may be missing; if present it is once, few, many or a size class.

clone_size: NA
v_call: TRBV7-2
d_call: NA
j_call: TRBJ1-5
cdr3_aa: CASSHSEHQPQHF
cdr3_nt: TGTGCCAGCAGCCACTCGGAACATCAGCCCCAGCATTTT

clone_size: NA
v_call: TRBV27
d_call: NA
j_call: TRBJ2-7
cdr3_aa: CASRPGRTYEQYF
cdr3_nt: TGTGCCAGCAGACCGGGACGGACCTACGAGCAGTACTTC

clone_size: NA
v_call: TRBV5-1
d_call: TRBD1
j_call: TRBJ1-4
cdr3_aa: CASSSTGGSTEKLFF
cdr3_nt: TGCGCCAGCAGCTCGACAGGGGGTAGTACTGAAAAACTGTTTTTT

clone_size: once
v_call: TRBV27
d_call: NA
j_call: TRBJ2-7
cdr3_aa: CASSFQAGLYEQYF
cdr3_nt: TGTGCCAGCAGTTTTCAAGCGGGCCTCTACGAGCAGTACTTC

clone_size: once
v_call: TRBV4-1
d_call: NA
j_call: TRBJ1-1
cdr3_aa: CASSQVTGSAEAFF
cdr3_nt: TGCGCCAGCAGCCAAGTTACAGGATCAGCTGAAGCTTTCTTT

clone_size: NA
v_call: TRBV6-6
d_call: NA
j_call: TRBJ2-7
cdr3_aa: CASSYSEEYEQYF
cdr3_nt: TGTGCCAGCAGTTACTCAGAGGAGTACGAGCAGTACTTC

clone_size: NA
v_call: TRBV4-3
d_call: NA
j_call: TRBJ1-3
cdr3_aa: CASSQDVSNSGNTIYF
cdr3_nt: TGCGCCAGCAGCCAAGATGTGAGTAACTCTGGAAACACCATATATTTT

clone_size: NA
v_call: TRBV28
d_call: NA
j_call: TRBJ2-6
cdr3_aa: CASSSRDPRGRVLTF
cdr3_nt: TGTGCCAGCAGTTCCCGGGACCCCAGGGGTAGGGTCCTGACTTTC

clone_size: NA
v_call: TRBV5-1
d_call: TRBD2
j_call: TRBJ2-2
cdr3_aa: CASSTSGSNTGELFF
cdr3_nt: TGCGCCAGCAGCACTAGCGGGAGTAACACCGGGGAGCTGTTTTTT

clone_size: few
v_call: TRBV7-2
d_call: TRBD2
j_call: TRBJ2-3
cdr3_aa: CASSRGGRGRTDTQYF
cdr3_nt: TGTGCCAGCAGCCGGGGAGGGCGGGGCCGCACAGATACGCAGTATTTT

clone_size: NA
v_call: TRBV7-3
d_call: TRBD2
j_call: TRBJ2-3
cdr3_aa: CASSPRTSGTDTQYF
cdr3_nt: TGTGCCAGCAGCCCCCGGACTAGCGGGACAGATACGCAGTATTTT

clone_size: NA
v_call: TRBV5-6
d_call: NA
j_call: TRBJ1-1
cdr3_aa: CASSLQGMNTEAFF
cdr3_nt: TGTGCCAGCAGCCTACAGGGCATGAACACTGAAGCTTTCTTT

clone_size: NA
v_call: TRBV5-4
d_call: TRBD2
j_call: TRBJ2-5
cdr3_aa: CASSPTSGRRPETQYF
cdr3_nt: TGTGCCAGCAGCCCGACTAGCGGGAGAAGGCCAGAGACCCAGTACTTC

clone_size: few
v_call: TRBV5-1
d_call: TRBD2
j_call: TRBJ2-3
cdr3_aa: CASSLAGGPADTQYF
cdr3_nt: TGCGCCAGCAGTTTAGCGGGAGGGCCGGCAGATACGCAGTATTTT

clone_size: few
v_call: TRBV4-2
d_call: NA
j_call: TRBJ1-1
cdr3_aa: CASSQDLGRTEAFF
cdr3_nt: TGTGCCAGCAGCCAAGATCTAGGGAGGACTGAAGCTTTCTTT

clone_size: few
v_call: TRBV30
d_call: TRBD1
j_call: TRBJ1-2
cdr3_aa: CAWRGTGGGYTF
cdr3_nt: TGTGCCTGGAGAGGGACAGGGGGTGGCTACACCTTC

clone_size: NA
v_call: TRBV2
d_call: NA
j_call: TRBJ1-5
cdr3_aa: CASSQDRNQPQHF
cdr3_nt: TGTGCCAGCAGTCAGGACAGAAATCAGCCCCAGCATTTT

clone_size: once
v_call: TRBV28
d_call: NA
j_call: TRBJ2-1
cdr3_aa: CASTRNNEQFF
cdr3_nt: TGTGCCAGCACCAGGAACAATGAGCAGTTCTTC

clone_size: NA
v_call: TRBV10-3
d_call: NA
j_call: TRBJ2-6
cdr3_aa: CAIRASGANVLTF
cdr3_nt: TGTGCCATCAGAGCCTCGGGGGCCAACGTCCTGACTTTC

clone_size: NA
v_call: TRBV4-2
d_call: NA
j_call: TRBJ2-7
cdr3_aa: CASSQDRGRLPYEQYF
cdr3_nt: TGTGCCAGCAGCCAAGATAGGGGGAGGCTACCTTACGAGCAGTACTTC

clone_size: NA
v_call: TRBV2
d_call: NA
j_call: TRBJ1-3
cdr3_aa: CASSSQPSSGNTIYF
cdr3_nt: TGTGCCAGCAGTTCTCAACCGTCCTCTGGAAACACCATATATTTT

clone_size: NA
v_call: TRBV7-8
d_call: TRBD1
j_call: TRBJ1-5
cdr3_aa: CASSPWTGVDQPQHF
cdr3_nt: TGTGCCAGCAGCCCCTGGACAGGGGTGGATCAGCCCCAGCATTTT

clone_size: once
v_call: TRBV6-5
d_call: NA
j_call: TRBJ1-2
cdr3_aa: CASSLRGAYGYTF
cdr3_nt: TGTGCCAGCAGCTTGAGAGGGGCCTATGGCTACACCTTC

clone_size: NA
v_call: TRBV28
d_call: TRBD1
j_call: TRBJ1-5
cdr3_aa: CASSSTPQGTGRRGNQPQHF
cdr3_nt: TGTGCCAGCAGTTCCACTCCGCAAGGGACAGGGCGCAGGGGCAATCAGCCCCAGCATTTT

clone_size: NA
v_call: TRBV5-1
d_call: TRBD1
j_call: TRBJ1-2
cdr3_aa: CASSLGTGGYGYTF
cdr3_nt: TGCGCCAGCAGCTTGGGGACAGGGGGCTATGGCTACACCTTC

clone_size: NA
v_call: TRBV5-6
d_call: NA
j_call: TRBJ2-2
cdr3_aa: CASSFGGPTGELFF
cdr3_nt: TGTGCCAGCAGCTTTGGGGGGCCAACCGGGGAGCTGTTTTTT

clone_size: NA
v_call: TRBV5-1
d_call: TRBD2
j_call: TRBJ2-2
cdr3_aa: CASRPGTSVFPTGELFF
cdr3_nt: TGCGCCAGCAGACCCGGGACTAGCGTTTTCCCCACCGGGGAGCTGTTTTTT

clone_size: NA
v_call: TRBV5-4
d_call: NA
j_call: TRBJ1-4
cdr3_aa: CASSSTGLDNEKLFF
cdr3_nt: TGTGCCAGCAGCTCCACAGGATTGGATAATGAAAAACTGTTTTTT

clone_size: NA
v_call: TRBV2
d_call: NA
j_call: TRBJ1-4
cdr3_aa: CASNGQTNEKLFF
cdr3_nt: TGTGCCAGCAATGGACAGACTAATGAAAAACTGTTTTTT

clone_size: NA
v_call: TRBV6-5
d_call: TRBD1
j_call: TRBJ1-1
cdr3_aa: CASSLTGLPEAFF
cdr3_nt: TGTGCCAGCAGCTTGACAGGGCTCCCTGAAGCTTTCTTT

clone_size: NA
v_call: TRBV2
d_call: NA
j_call: TRBJ1-5
cdr3_aa: CASSRGGSTNQPQHF
cdr3_nt: TGTGCCAGCAGCCGGGGGGGCTCAACCAATCAGCCCCAGCATTTT

clone_size: NA
v_call: TRBV5-6
d_call: TRBD1
j_call: TRBJ2-7
cdr3_aa: CASSFGTGASYEQYF
cdr3_nt: TGTGCCAGCAGCTTCGGGACAGGTGCCTCCTACGAGCAGTACTTC

clone_size: NA
v_call: TRBV5-1
d_call: TRBD1
j_call: TRBJ1-5
cdr3_aa: CASSLGQGDSQPQHF
cdr3_nt: TGCGCCAGCAGCTTGGGCCAGGGGGACAGTCAGCCCCAGCATTTT

clone_size: NA
v_call: TRBV9
d_call: NA
j_call: TRBJ2-7
cdr3_aa: CASSATGSSSYEQYF
cdr3_nt: TGTGCCAGCAGCGCCACAGGTTCTAGCTCCTACGAGCAGTACTTC

clone_size: NA
v_call: TRBV4-1
d_call: NA
j_call: TRBJ1-2
cdr3_aa: CASSPKGGEWSYGYTF
cdr3_nt: TGCGCCAGCAGCCCCAAGGGCGGGGAGTGGAGCTATGGCTACACCTTC

clone_size: NA
v_call: TRBV4-1
d_call: NA
j_call: TRBJ2-3
cdr3_aa: CASSQLDRAPPDTQYF
cdr3_nt: TGCGCCAGCAGCCAATTGGACCGTGCCCCCCCAGATACGCAGTATTTT

clone_size: NA
v_call: TRBV6-5
d_call: TRBD2
j_call: TRBJ2-1
cdr3_aa: CASSYSLAGVNEQFF
cdr3_nt: TGTGCCAGCAGTTACTCTCTAGCGGGAGTCAATGAGCAGTTCTTC

clone_size: once
v_call: TRBV28
d_call: NA
j_call: TRBJ1-2
cdr3_aa: CASSFSPNSYGYTF
cdr3_nt: TGTGCCAGCAGTTTCTCACCCAACTCCTATGGCTACACCTTC

clone_size: NA
v_call: TRBV29-1
d_call: NA
j_call: TRBJ1-2
cdr3_aa: CSVLPGEGYGYTF
cdr3_nt: TGCAGCGTCCTCCCCGGGGAGGGGTATGGCTACACCTTC

clone_size: few
v_call: TRBV28
d_call: NA
j_call: TRBJ1-1
cdr3_aa: CASRTLGGLGSTEAFF
cdr3_nt: TGTGCCAGCAGGACCCTCGGGGGGCTGGGGAGCACTGAAGCTTTCTTT

clone_size: NA
v_call: TRBV27
d_call: NA
j_call: TRBJ2-3
cdr3_aa: CASSYSTDTQYF
cdr3_nt: TGTGCCAGCAGCTACAGCACAGATACGCAGTATTTT

clone_size: NA
v_call: TRBV9
d_call: NA
j_call: TRBJ2-1
cdr3_aa: CASSVELGSYNEQFF
cdr3_nt: TGTGCCAGCAGCGTAGAGTTAGGATCCTACAATGAGCAGTTCTTC

clone_size: NA
v_call: TRBV5-5
d_call: NA
j_call: TRBJ2-3
cdr3_aa: CASSWTEFADTQYF
cdr3_nt: TGTGCCAGCAGCTGGACGGAGTTCGCAGATACGCAGTATTTT

clone_size: NA
v_call: TRBV4-1
d_call: TRBD1
j_call: TRBJ2-5
cdr3_aa: CASSPPLSRTGETQYF
cdr3_nt: TGCGCCAGCAGCCCGCCACTGTCCCGGACAGGGGAGACCCAGTACTTC